This TCR beta chain was identified during a study of shared clonotypes between healthy human individuals. Germline CDR1 and CDR2: ENHRY and SYGVKD. The CDR3 covers 13 residues. Between the trimmed V and J ends, which lost 5 bases and 4 bases, there was a span of 9 bases. Profiling relied on immunoSEQ multiplex PCR, and the TCRdb table lists in-frame clones only, not all of them. The profile shows fewer than 200,000 clones, about 66% of them singletons. The J gene is TRBJ1-3, the V gene TRBV10-3; TRBD1 is a possible D gene (6 bases). What was sequenced was memory CD4+ T cells sorted from blood. The sample's subset: CD45RA-negative fraction. This sequence originates from a man aged 25 to 40 in good health. The CDR3 nucleotides are TGTGCCATCAGTACAGGGTCCGGAAACACCATATATTTT. Residues: CAISTGSGNTIYF.